This entry lists 21 T cell receptor beta chains sequenced from one sample in a study of T cells in Graves' hyperthyroidism and ophthalmopathy. RNA transcripts yielded amplified TCR beta CDR3 regions. RT-PCR in the first round (using the HTBI primer set) targeted the TCR CDR3. MiXCR, applied by TCRdb to the multiplex PCR reads, yields one record per CDR3 protein. The sample lists about 590,000 distinct CDR3 sequences, roughly 14% occurring once. Sequencing was carried out using blood. Receptors were obtained from a woman in her thirties with Graves' hyperthyroidism.

This clonotype was counted many times. The chain links TRBV5-1 to TRBJ2-7; 8 positions match TRBD2. The CDR3 totals 15 residues. Germline V lookup: CDR1 SGHRS, CDR2 YFSETQ. V shed 5 bases, J shed 2 bases, and the junction held 9 bases outside the gene matches. CDR3 protein: CASSGGTGGPYEQYF. In nucleotides, the CDR3 is TGCGCCAGCAGTGGAGGAACGGGAGGGCCCTACGAGCAGTACTTC.

As regards this clonotype: Since a much larger clone is just one base distant, this may be a read error. This chain joins TRBV7-3 and TRBJ2-1; 9 bases fit TRBD2. The CDR3 extends over 14 amino acids. The V and J ends lost 3 bases and 13 bases, in that order; junction bases with no gene match: 10. In germline, CDR1 is SGHTA, CDR2 FQGTGA. The CDR3 DNA reads TGTGCCAGCAGCTTCGAACTTAGCGGGAGCCCCCAGTTCTTC. Translated: CASSFELSGSPQFF.

The rearrangement links TRBV12-3 or TRBV12-4 to TRBJ1-1, with D uncertain. The CDR3 is made up of 15 amino acids. Trimming took off 2 bases at V and 4 bases at J, with 14 bases between the two ends. Written as DNA, the CDR3 is TGTGCCAGCAGTTTACTCGGCACGGTGGGCACTGAAGCTTTCTTT. Translation gives CASSLLGTVGTEAFF.

This chain links TRBV20-1 with TRBJ2-7; D gene ambiguous. Germline-derived CDR1 and CDR2 are DFQATT and SNEGSKA (reference sequence). V lost 0 bases to trimming and J lost 0 bases, with 15 bases between them. This CDR3 spans 16 amino acids. The CDR3 DNA is TGCAGTGCTAGAGATTTATACGCAAAGAGCTCCTACGAGCAGTACTTC. Translation gives CSARDLYAKSSYEQYF.

This clonotype was counted ten times or more. The rearrangement uses TRBV27 and TRBJ2-1; 13 nucleotides line up with TRBD2. Losses at the gene ends were 4 bases for V and 8 bases for J; bases not matched to a gene: 5. Germline V gene data show CDR1 as MNHEY and CDR2 as SMNVEV (reference sequence). CDR3 size: 15 residues. CDR3 sequence reads: CASSSWTSGSHEQFF. In DNA form, the CDR3 reads TGTGCCAGCAGTTCCTGGACTAGCGGGAGCCATGAGCAGTTCTTC.

This clonotype occurred many times. The chain combines TRBV11-3 with TRBJ2-1; 8 bases line up with TRBD1. V lost 4 bases to trimming and J lost 3 bases; unmatched junction nucleotides: 2. The CDR3 totals 14 residues. CDR1 is SGHNT and CDR2 is YENEEA in the germline V gene. CDR3 sequence: CASSSGGVYNEQFF. CDR3 DNA: TGTGCCAGCAGCTCAGGGGGCGTCTACAATGAGCAGTTCTTC. Full variable domain (rest looked up from reference TRBV11-3 and TRBJ2-1): EAGVVQSPRYKIIEKKQPVAFWCNPISGHNTLYWYLQNLGQGPELLIRYENEEAVDDSQLPKDRFSAERLKGVDSTLKIQPAELGDSAVYLCASSSGGVYNEQFFGPGTRLTVL.

This clonotype was seen only a few times. J is TRBJ1-2 and V is TRBV20-1; 9 nucleotides match TRBD1. The V segment lost 4 bases and the J segment 5 bases; nucleotides outside the gene matches: 8. The CDR3 length is 14 residues. CDR1 is DFQATT, CDR2 SNEGSKA, per germline (reference sequence). CDR3 DNA sequence: TGCAGTGCTAAAAGGACAGGGGTCGGGTATGGCTACACCTTC. Protein: CSAKRTGVGYGYTF.

This clonotype was recorded at least ten times. V and J are TRBV10-3 and TRBJ2-2; D is uncertain. V lost 0 bases and J 1 base, leaving 3 bases between the germline ends. The CDR3 sequence is 14 residues long. Germline values: CDR1 ENHRY, CDR2 SYGVKD. CDR3 sequence: CAISESKNTGELFF. CDR3 nucleotide sequence: TGTGCCATCAGTGAGTCCAAGAACACCGGGGAGCTGTTTTTT.

This clonotype showed up just a few times. The chain is built from TRBV9 and TRBJ2-7; 7 nucleotides line up with TRBD1. Per germline, CDR1 SGDLS and CDR2 YYNGEE. This CDR3 region has 14 residues. The junction had 10 bases not matched to a gene; V was cut back by 3 bases and J by 7 bases. CDR3 sequence reads: CASSDRDSSGEQYF. CDR3 DNA sequence: TGTGCCAGCAGCGACCGGGACAGTTCGGGTGAGCAGTACTTC.

The chain combines TRBV2 with TRBJ1-3; a weak D match, TRBD1 (5 bases). V gave up 3 bases and J gave up 0 bases, with 9 bases separating them. The CDR3 is made up of 15 amino acids. CDR1 SNHLY and CDR2 FYNNEI come from the germline V gene. The CDR3 loop is CASSETASSGNTIYF. CDR3 DNA sequence: TGTGCCAGCAGTGAGACAGCGAGCTCTGGAAACACCATATATTTT.

This clonotype was recorded many times. This chain links TRBV27 with TRBJ2-5; maybe TRBD2 (6 bases). The V end lost 3 bases, the J end lost 4 bases, and 9 bases lay between the germline ends. The CDR3 runs to 13 residues. Germline V gene lookup returns CDR1 MNHEY and CDR2 SMNVEV (reference sequence). The CDR3: CASSFSGAETQYF. The CDR3 DNA reads TGTGCCAGCAGTTTTTCGGGAGCAGAGACCCAGTACTTC.

This clonotype was detected ten times or more. The chain links TRBV5-1 to TRBJ1-4; 9 nucleotides match TRBD1. This CDR3 region has 18 residues. The germline V gene has CDR1 SGHRS and CDR2 YFSETQ. Losses at the gene ends were 3 bases for V and 0 bases for J; bases not matched to a gene: 9. The CDR3 DNA reads TGCGCCAGCAGCTCTACAGGGGGCTATACTGCAACTAATGAAAAACTGTTTTTT. As protein: CASSSTGGYTATNEKLFF.

The sample holds many counts of this clonotype. The chain combines TRBV3-1 with TRBJ2-7; D not certain. This CDR3 region has 13 residues. The V gene lost 4 bases and the J gene lost 6 bases, with 13 bases spanning the gap. Per germline, CDR1 LGHDT and CDR2 YNNKEL (reference sequence). CDR3 protein: CASSLSDAGEQYF. CDR3 in DNA: TGTGCCAGCAGCCTCTCGGACGCTGGCGAGCAGTACTTC.

Comments on this clonotype: An end of the junction differs from the germline gene, which may be a read error. The chain carries TRBV7-2 and TRBJ2-3; 8 nucleotides match TRBD1. CDR3 size: 14 residues. Germline loops: CDR1 SGHTA, CDR2 FQGNSA. The CDR3 region is CASGLDRGADTQYF. The CDR3 bases are TGTGCCAGCGGCTTAGACAGGGGAGCAGATACGCAGTATTTT.

With respect to this clonotype: This may arise from a read error, as a much more abundant clone is one base away. J is TRBJ2-2 and V is TRBV7-2, with D perhaps matching TRBD2 (5 bases). The length of the CDR3 is 17 residues. Germline CDR1 reads SGHTA; CDR2 reads FQGNSA. V lost 5 bases and J lost 5, with 21 bases in between. Here the CDR3 reads CASSQARIGGRTGELFF. The CDR3, as DNA: TGTGCCAGCAGCCAAGCACGGATTGGAGGACGGACCGGGGAGCTGTTTTTT.

In this sample, this clonotype turned up many times. The V gene is TRBV2, the J gene TRBJ2-7; TRBD1 might be the D (5 bases). V was shortened by 5 bases and J by 4 bases, with 15 bases between the two germline ends. The CDR3 sequence is 14 residues long. Germline V gene lookup returns CDR1 SNHLY and CDR2 FYNNEI. CDR3 sequence (DNA): TGTGCCAGCAGTACGGAGATGGACAATTACGAGCAGTACTTC. This encodes CASSTEMDNYEQYF.

This clonotype was counted at least ten times. The chain has TRBV10-3 and TRBJ1-1; TRBD1 might be the D (5 bases). The CDR3 is made up of 13 amino acids. V dropped 4 bases and J dropped 3 bases, with 9 bases sitting between them. Germline V CDR1 and CDR2: ENHRY, SYGVKD. For the CDR3, the DNA is TGTGCCATCAGTGTAGGGGAGGACACTGAAGCTTTCTTT. As protein: CAISVGEDTEAFF.

This clonotype occurred many times. CDR3 nucleotides: TGTGCCAGCAGTTTAGGGCAGGGGGCCTCCTACAATGAGCAGTTCTTC. It is translated as CASSLGQGASYNEQFF. The rearrangement uses TRBV28 and TRBJ2-1; 8 bases line up with TRBD1. The CDR3 contains 16 residues. In germline, CDR1 is MDHEN, CDR2 SYDVKM. V was pared by 2 bases and J by 0 bases, with 3 bases of the junction left unmatched.

This clonotype was observed at least ten times. V and J are TRBV5-1 and TRBJ2-3; 16 bases are a match to TRBD2. Looked up from germline, CDR1 is SGHRS and CDR2 is YFSETQ. The V segment lost 4 bases and the J segment 2 bases; nucleotides outside the gene matches: 10. This CDR3 contains 19 residues. CDR3 nucleotides: TGCGCCAGCAGCCTACTCCCGGGACTAGCGGGAGGGTCCACAGATACGCAGTATTTT. This sequence encodes CASSLLPGLAGGSTDTQYF.

Of note for this clonotype: A much more abundant neighbour one base away suggests this may be a read error. As the CDR3 is not closed by the conserved phenylalanine or tryptophan, this likely results from a read error. This chain uses TRBV3-1 with TRBJ2-1, with 11 bases lining up with TRBD1. Trimming at V came to 1 base and at J to 4 bases, leaving 15 bases not matched to a gene. The CDR3 length is 20 residues. The V gene's germline CDR1 is LGHDT and CDR2 YNNKEL (reference sequence). The DNA for the CDR3 is TGTGCCAGCAGCCAAGTAGTCCGTGAACCGGGACAGGGGGGATACAATGAGCAGTTCCTC. Its translation is CASSQVVREPGQGGYNEQFL.

This clonotype is classed as medium-sized. The chain combines TRBV6-1 with TRBJ2-7; D may correspond to TRBD1 or TRBD2 (5 bases each). Germline V CDR1 and CDR2: MNHNS, SASEGT. With 3 bases removed from V and 5 bases from J, the gap between germline ends came to 20 bases. The CDR3 covers 16 residues. CDR3 loop: CASSDGTGGRFDEQYF. CDR3 in DNA: TGTGCCAGCAGTGACGGAACTGGGGGAAGGTTTGACGAGCAGTACTTC.